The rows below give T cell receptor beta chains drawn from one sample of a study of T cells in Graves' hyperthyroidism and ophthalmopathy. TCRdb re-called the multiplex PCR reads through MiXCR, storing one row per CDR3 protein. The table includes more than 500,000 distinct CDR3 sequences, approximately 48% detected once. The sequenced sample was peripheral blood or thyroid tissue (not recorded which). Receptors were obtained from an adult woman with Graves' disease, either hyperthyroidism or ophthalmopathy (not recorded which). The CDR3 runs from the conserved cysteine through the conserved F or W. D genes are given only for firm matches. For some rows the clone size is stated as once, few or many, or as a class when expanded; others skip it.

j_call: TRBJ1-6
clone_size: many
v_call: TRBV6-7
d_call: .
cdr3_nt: TGTGCCAGCAGTTACAGGAGGTCCGAATCACCCCTCCACTTT
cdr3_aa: CASSYRRSESPLHF

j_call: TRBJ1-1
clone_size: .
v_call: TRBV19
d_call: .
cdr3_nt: TGTGCCAGTAGTACTCACGGTAACACTGAAGCTTTCTTT
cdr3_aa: CASSTHGNTEAFF

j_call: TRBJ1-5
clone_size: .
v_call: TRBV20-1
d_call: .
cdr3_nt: TGCAGTGCTAGAGGGCGGGGGGCCGATCAGCCCCAGCATTTT
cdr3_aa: CSARGRGADQPQHF

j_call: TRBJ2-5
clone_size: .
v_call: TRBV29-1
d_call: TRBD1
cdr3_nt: TGCAGCGTTGGTAACAGGGGACAGACCCAGTACTTC
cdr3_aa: CSVGNRGQTQYF

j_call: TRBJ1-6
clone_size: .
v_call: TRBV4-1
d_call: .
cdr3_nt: TGCGCCAGCAGCCAAGATGTGATCCGGGGCCCAAGGGGTAATTCACCCCTCCACTTT
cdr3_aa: CASSQDVIRGPRGNSPLHF

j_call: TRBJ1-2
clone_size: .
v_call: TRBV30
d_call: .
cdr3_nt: TGTGCCCGGAGTGTTCGAATGGCATCGAGCTATGGCTACACCTTC
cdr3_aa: CARSVRMASSYGYTF

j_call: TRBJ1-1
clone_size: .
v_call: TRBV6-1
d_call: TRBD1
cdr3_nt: TGTGCCAGCAGACGAGAGACAGGGGGGAACACTGAAGCTTTCTTT
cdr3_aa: CASRRETGGNTEAFF

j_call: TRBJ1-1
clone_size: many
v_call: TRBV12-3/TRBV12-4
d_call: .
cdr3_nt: TGTGCCAGCAGCTCCTGGGCCAACATGAACACTGAAGCTTTCTTT
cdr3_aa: CASSSWANMNTEAFF

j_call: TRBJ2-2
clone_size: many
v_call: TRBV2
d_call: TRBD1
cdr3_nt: TGTGCCAGCAGTGAACAGGGGGCGAGCACCGGGGAGCTGTTTTTT
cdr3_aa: CASSEQGASTGELFF

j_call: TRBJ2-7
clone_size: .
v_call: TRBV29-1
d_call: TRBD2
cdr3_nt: TGCAGCGTGGCCACCGGGACTAGCGGGAGGGTTTCGGGACGGGAGCAGTACTTC
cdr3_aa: CSVATGTSGRVSGREQYF

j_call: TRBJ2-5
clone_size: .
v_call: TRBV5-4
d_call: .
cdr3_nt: TGTGTCATTAAAGAGACCCAGTACTTC
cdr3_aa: CVIKETQYF

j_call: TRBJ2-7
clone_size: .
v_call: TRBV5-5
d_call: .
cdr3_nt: TGCGCCAGCAGCATTACGGGGCCCCCACGAGAGCAGTACTTC
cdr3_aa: CASSITGPPREQYF

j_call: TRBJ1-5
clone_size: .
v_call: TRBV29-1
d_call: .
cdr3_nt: TGCAGCGTTGGTACAGGGAGAGAAGAGACCCAGCATTTT
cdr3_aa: CSVGTGREETQHF

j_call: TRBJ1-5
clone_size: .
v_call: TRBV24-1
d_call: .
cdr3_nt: TGTGCGACCAGTGGCAGTTTTAGCAATCGGCCCCAGCATTTT
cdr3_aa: CATSGSFSNRPQHF

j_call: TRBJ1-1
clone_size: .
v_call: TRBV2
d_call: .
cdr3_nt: TGTGCCAGCTTGGGACCTGGGAACACTGAAGCTTTCTTT
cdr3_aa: CASLGPGNTEAFF

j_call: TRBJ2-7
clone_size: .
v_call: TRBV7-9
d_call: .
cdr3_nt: TGTGCCAGCAGCTCTGACGGGGGATCGACCTACGAGCAGTACTTC
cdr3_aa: CASSSDGGSTYEQYF

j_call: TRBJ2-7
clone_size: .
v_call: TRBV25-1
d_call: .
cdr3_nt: TGTGCCAGCACGGGAACAGTGTACGAGCAGTACTTC
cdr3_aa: CASTGTVYEQYF

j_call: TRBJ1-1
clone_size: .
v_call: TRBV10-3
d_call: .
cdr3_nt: TGTGCCATCAGGGAAGGAGGACAGCACGGCGGTGTTGCTGAAGCTTTCTTT
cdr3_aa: CAIREGGQHGGVAEAFF

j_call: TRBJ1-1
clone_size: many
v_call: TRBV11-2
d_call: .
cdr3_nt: TGTGCCAGCAGCTTAGTGGGCAGGGCTAACATCCGGGAAGCTTTCTTT
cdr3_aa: CASSLVGRANIREAFF

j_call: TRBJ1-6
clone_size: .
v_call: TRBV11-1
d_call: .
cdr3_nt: TGTGCCAGCAGCGGTGACAGCCTCTCCTATAATTCACCCCTCCACTTT
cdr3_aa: CASSGDSLSYNSPLHF